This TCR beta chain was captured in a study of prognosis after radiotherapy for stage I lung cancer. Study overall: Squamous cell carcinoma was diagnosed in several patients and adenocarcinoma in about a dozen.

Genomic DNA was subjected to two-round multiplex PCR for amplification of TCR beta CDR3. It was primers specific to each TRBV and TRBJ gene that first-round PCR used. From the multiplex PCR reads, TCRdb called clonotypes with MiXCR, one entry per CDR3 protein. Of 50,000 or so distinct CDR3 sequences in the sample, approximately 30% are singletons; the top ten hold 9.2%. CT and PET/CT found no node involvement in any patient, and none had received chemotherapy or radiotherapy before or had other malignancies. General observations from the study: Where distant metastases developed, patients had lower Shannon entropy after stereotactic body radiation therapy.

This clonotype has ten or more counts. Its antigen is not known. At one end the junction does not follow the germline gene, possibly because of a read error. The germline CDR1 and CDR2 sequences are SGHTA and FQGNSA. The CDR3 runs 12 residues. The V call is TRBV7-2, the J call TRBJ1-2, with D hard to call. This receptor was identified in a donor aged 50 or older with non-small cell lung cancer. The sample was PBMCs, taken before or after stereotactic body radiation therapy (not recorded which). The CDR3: CASSQPLEGYIF. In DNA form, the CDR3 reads TGTGCCAGCAGCCAACCCCTTGAAGGCTACATCTTC.